The next 20 T cell receptor beta chains were all read from a single sample in a study of spatial heterogeneity in lung cancer. Study conclusions and caveats: Within tumors, counts of expanded alpha and beta TCRs tracked tumor mutation counts.

These receptors have no known antigen. Time point meaning: sample taken at primary tumor resection. TCRdb reprocessed the 5' RACE reads with MiXCR, giving one entry per CDR3 protein. The data contain 25,000 to 30,000 distinct CDR3 sequences, approximately 7% of them singletons. The sequencing used lung tumor tissue, collected at surgery. These receptors were collected from a male donor with early-stage non-small cell lung cancer.

There are a few counts of this clonotype. The rearrangement uses TRBV2 and TRBJ2-1; 9 nucleotides align to TRBD1. Trimming took 8 bases from V and 10 from J; bases not matched to a gene: 12. Looked up from germline, CDR1 is SNHLY and CDR2 is FYNNEI. The CDR3 has 14 amino acids. For the CDR3, the DNA is TGTGCCAGCCTCCGGGACAGGGTTACAGAGGAGCAGTTCTTC. This sequence encodes CASLRDRVTEEQFF. The whole variable domain, filled in from reference TRBV2 and TRBJ2-1, reads EPEVTQTPSHQVTQMGQEVILRCVPISNHLYFYWYRQILGQKVEFLVSFYNNEISEKSEIFDDQFSVERPDGSNFTLKIRSTKLEDSAMYFCASLRDRVTEEQFFGPGTRLTVL.

This clonotype is labeled as medium-sized (0.01 to 0.1%). CDR3 sequence reads: CASSLTGTDNTEAFF. CDR3 coding DNA: TGTGCCAGCAGCCTAACCGGGACAGACAACACTGAAGCTTTCTTT. This chain uses TRBV7-8 with TRBJ1-1; 7 nucleotides match TRBD1. V trimming: 5 bases; J trimming: 2 bases; junction bases outside the gene matches: 8. In germline, CDR1 is SGHVS, CDR2 FQNEAQ. This CDR3 has 15 residues.

This clonotype has at least ten counts. The chain recombines TRBV10-3 with TRBJ2-1; TRBD2 aligns across 10 bases. Germline CDR1 reads ENHRY; CDR2 reads SYGVKD. This CDR3 has 15 residues. V trimming: 4 bases; J trimming: 7 bases; junction bases outside the gene matches: 7. CDR3: CAISGQAGGTNEQFF. The CDR3 DNA is TGTGCCATCAGTGGGCAAGCGGGGGGGACTAATGAGCAGTTCTTC.

The chain joins TRBV7-8 to TRBJ1-5; D remains unclear. Germline CDR1 reads SGHVS; CDR2 reads FQNEAQ. CDR3 length equals 13 residues. V was cut by 1 base and J by 5 bases, with 6 bases left in between. The chain's CDR3 is CASSLEPDQPQHF. In DNA form, the CDR3 reads TGTGCCAGCAGCTTAGAGCCTGATCAGCCCCAGCATTTT.

This clonotype occurred many times. The genes are TRBV7-9 and TRBJ1-5, with TRBD1 matching 9 bases. The CDR3 has 15 residues. V shed 5 bases, J shed 2 bases, and the junction held 4 bases outside the gene matches. Per the germline V gene, CDR1 is SEHNR and CDR2 is FQNEAQ (reference sequence). The CDR3 sequence: CASSGQGFGNQPQHF. CDR3 DNA sequence: TGTGCCAGCAGCGGACAGGGGTTCGGCAATCAGCCCCAGCATTTT.

This clonotype was detected ten times or more. The chain couples TRBV5-4 to TRBJ2-1; 8 nucleotides line up with TRBD1. Trimming took 4 bases from V and 0 from J; bases not matched to a gene: 3. CDR1 and CDR2 (germline): SGHNT, YYREEE (reference sequence). This CDR3 region has 15 residues. The CDR3 DNA reads as TGTGCCAGCAGCCCGACAGGGGACTCCTACAATGAGCAGTTCTTC. Residues: CASSPTGDSYNEQFF.

This clonotype was seen at least ten times. This chain uses TRBV6-6 with TRBJ2-7; D unclear. Germline lookup yields CDR1 MNHNY and CDR2 SVGAGI (reference sequence). The CDR3 length is 13 residues. Trimming stripped 3 bases from V and 0 bases from J, with 6 bases between. The CDR3 region has the DNA TGTGCCAGCAGTTATGAGTTCTCCTACGAGCAGTACTTC. This translates into CASSYEFSYEQYF.

Only a few counts were recorded for this clonotype. The rearrangement uses TRBV29-1 and TRBJ1-2; D is unclear. Germline V lookup: CDR1 SQVTM, CDR2 ANQGSEA. The V and J ends lost 8 bases and 1 base respectively, with 8 bases between them. This CDR3 is built from 11 residues. In DNA form, the CDR3 reads TGCAGCTCCACAGATAACTATGGCTACACCTTC. Translated: CSSTDNYGYTF.

CDR3 nucleotides: TGCAGTGCTAGGCCCGGCGGGTACAATGAGCAGTTCTTC. As protein: CSARPGGYNEQFF. The chain joins TRBV20-1 to TRBJ2-1; D may be TRBD2 (5 bases). V lost 3 bases, J lost 4 bases, and 10 bases lay in between. CDR3 length: 13 residues. Per germline, CDR1 DFQATT and CDR2 SNEGSKA (reference sequence).

This clonotype was seen a few times. The chain uses TRBV20-1 and TRBJ1-1; 10 bases are shared with TRBD1. J gave up 3 bases and V 1 base, and 8 bases lay outside the gene matches. Per germline, CDR1 DFQATT and CDR2 SNEGSKA (reference sequence). The CDR3 has 16 residues. This CDR3 reads CSARVAGTGAHTEAFF. CDR3 in DNA: TGCAGTGCTAGAGTCGCCGGGACAGGGGCTCACACTGAAGCTTTCTTT.

At least ten counts were recorded for this clonotype. V and J are TRBV7-8 and TRBJ1-1; D gene ambiguous. Per the germline V gene, CDR1 is SGHVS and CDR2 is FQNEAQ. CDR3 length: 15 amino acids. V dropped 1 base and J dropped 4 bases, with 13 bases sitting between them. The CDR3 sequence is CASSLDEGWGTEAFF. DNA for the CDR3: TGTGCCAGCAGCTTAGACGAGGGATGGGGCACTGAAGCTTTCTTT.

This clonotype was detected ten times or more. V gene TRBV10-1 combines with J gene TRBJ1-4; D is uncertain. V was cut by 3 bases and J by 8 bases, with 10 bases left in between. The germline CDR1 and CDR2 sequences are WNHNN and SYGVQD (reference sequence). The CDR3 is 13 residues long. CDR3 protein: CASSDVEDEKLFF. The DNA of the CDR3 is TGCGCCAGCAGTGACGTTGAGGACGAAAAACTGTTTTTT.

Notes on this clonotype: This sequence may be a read error, since a much larger clone differs from it by one base. The chain links TRBV5-1 to TRBJ1-5; D is perhaps TRBD1 (5 bases). The germline gives CDR1 SGHRS, CDR2 YFSETQ. The CDR3 has 15 residues. The CDR3 coding sequence is TGCGCCAGCAGCTTCGGGACGGATAGCACTCAGCCCCAGCATTTT. It encodes CASSFGTDSTQPQHF.

There are many counts of this clonotype. The chain combines TRBV7-6 with TRBJ2-5; no definite D call. V was cut by 3 bases and J by 0 bases, with 2 bases left in between. The CDR3 is made up of 12 amino acids. Germline V gene sequence: CDR1 SGHVS, CDR2 FNYEAQ. The CDR3 region has the DNA TGTGCCAGCAGCTTTGACCAAGAGACCCAGTACTTC. As protein: CASSFDQETQYF.

This clonotype was seen at least ten times. For the CDR3, the DNA is TGTGCCAGCAGTTACTCGAGTCCAGAATACAATGAGCAGTTCTTC. This gives the protein CASSYSSPEYNEQFF. This chain uses TRBV6-2 or TRBV6-3 with TRBJ2-1; D call uncertain. The CDR3 extends over 15 amino acids. V gave up 0 bases and J gave up 4 bases, with 10 bases separating them. CDR1 MNHEY and CDR2 SVGEGT come from the germline V gene.

This clonotype was seen ten or more times. The chain joins TRBV28 to TRBJ1-6; TRBD1 might be the D (5 bases). The CDR3 covers 13 residues. Germline V gene lookup returns CDR1 MDHEN and CDR2 SYDVKM. V was clipped by 6 bases and J by 10 bases, with 13 bases between them. The CDR3 sequence: CASSPIRDSPLHF. CDR3 bases: TGTGCCAGCAGCCCTATAAGGGACTCACCCCTCCACTTT.

In this sample, this clonotype turned up many times. The chain carries TRBV20-1 and TRBJ1-5; 7 bases match TRBD1. This CDR3 is built from 13 residues. The germline gives CDR1 DFQATT, CDR2 SNEGSKA (reference sequence). V lost 5 bases to trimming and J lost 0 bases; unmatched junction nucleotides: 1. CDR3 loop: CSAWDSSNQPQHF. CDR3 nucleotide sequence: TGCAGTGCTTGGGACAGTAGCAATCAGCCCCAGCATTTT.

This clonotype is a singleton in its sample. The rearrangement uses TRBV5-1 and TRBJ2-7; 7 nucleotides agree with TRBD1. Germline trimming cut 0 bases from V and 3 bases from J; bases unmatched to any gene: 3. Germline V gene lookup returns CDR1 SGHRS and CDR2 YFSETQ. The CDR3 sequence is 14 residues long. The CDR3 DNA reads as TGCGCCAGCAGCTTGGGACAGGGTTACTACGAGCAGTACTTC. Amino acids: CASSLGQGYYEQYF. The full variable domain, with the rest looked up from reference TRBV5-1 and TRBJ2-7, is KAGVTQTPRYLIKTRGQQVTLSCSPISGHRSVSWYQQTPGQGLQFLFEYFSETQRNKGNFPGRFSGRQFSNSRSEMNVSTLELGDSALYLCASSLGQGYYEQYFGPGTRLTVT.

There are many counts of this clonotype. The chain is built from TRBV4-3 and TRBJ2-7, with 9 nucleotides matching TRBD2. The CDR3 has 15 amino acids. Germline V gives CDR1 LGHNA, CDR2 YSLEER. V trimming: 2 bases; J trimming: 2 bases; junction bases outside the gene matches: 4. CDR3 region: CASSQFRGGAYEQYF. CDR3 nucleotides: TGCGCCAGCAGCCAATTCCGCGGGGGGGCCTACGAGCAGTACTTC.

This chain links TRBV7-8 with TRBJ1-6; 7 positions agree with TRBD1. The germline V gene has CDR1 SGHVS and CDR2 FQNEAQ. CDR3 length: 13 amino acids. V shed 5 bases and J 9 bases; nucleotides not matched to a gene: 4. The CDR3 DNA sequence: TGTGCCAGCAGCCCAGACAGGGCTTCACCCCTCCACTTT. It yields the protein CASSPDRASPLHF.